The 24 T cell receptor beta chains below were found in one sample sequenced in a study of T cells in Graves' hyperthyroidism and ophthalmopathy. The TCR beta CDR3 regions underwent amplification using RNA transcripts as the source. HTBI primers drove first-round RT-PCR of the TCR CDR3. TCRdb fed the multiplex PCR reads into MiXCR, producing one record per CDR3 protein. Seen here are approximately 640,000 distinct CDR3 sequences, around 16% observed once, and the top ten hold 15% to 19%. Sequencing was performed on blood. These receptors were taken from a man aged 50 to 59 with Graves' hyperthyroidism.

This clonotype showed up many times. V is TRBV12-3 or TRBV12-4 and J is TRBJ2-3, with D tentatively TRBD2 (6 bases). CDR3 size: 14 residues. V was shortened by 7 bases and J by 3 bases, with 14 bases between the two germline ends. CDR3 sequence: CASTRRGGTDTQYF. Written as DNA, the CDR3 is TGTGCCAGCACCCGGAGGGGAGGAACAGATACGCAGTATTTT.

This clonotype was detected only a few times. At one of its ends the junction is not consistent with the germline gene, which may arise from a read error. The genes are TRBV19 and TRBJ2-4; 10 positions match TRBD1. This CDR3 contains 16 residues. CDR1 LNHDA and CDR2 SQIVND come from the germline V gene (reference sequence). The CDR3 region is CACSIGTGVAKNIQYF. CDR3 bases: TGTGCCTGTAGTATAGGGACAGGGGTAGCCAAAAACATTCAGTACTTC.

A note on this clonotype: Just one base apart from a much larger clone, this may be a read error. This chain's CDR3 is CARSPGGEDKLFF. In DNA form, the CDR3 reads TGTGCCCGGAGCCCAGGGGGCGAGGACAAACTGTTTTTT. This rearrangement joins TRBV30 to TRBJ1-4; 8 bases fit TRBD1. The V gene's germline CDR1 is GTSNPN and CDR2 SVGIG (reference sequence). The CDR3 contains 13 residues.

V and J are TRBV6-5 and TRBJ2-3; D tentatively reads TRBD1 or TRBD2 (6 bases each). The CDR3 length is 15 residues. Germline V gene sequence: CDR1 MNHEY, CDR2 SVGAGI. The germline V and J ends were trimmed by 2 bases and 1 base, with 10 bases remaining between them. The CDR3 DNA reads TGTGCCAGCAGTTACGGGGGGCTTGGCACAGATACGCAGTATTTT. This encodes CASSYGGLGTDTQYF.

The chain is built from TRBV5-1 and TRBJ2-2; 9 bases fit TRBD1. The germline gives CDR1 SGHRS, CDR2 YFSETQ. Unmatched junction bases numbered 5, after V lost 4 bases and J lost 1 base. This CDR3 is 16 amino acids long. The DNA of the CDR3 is TGCGCCAGCAGCAAACCGGGACAGGGGAACACCGGGGAGCTGTTTTTT. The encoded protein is CASSKPGQGNTGELFF.

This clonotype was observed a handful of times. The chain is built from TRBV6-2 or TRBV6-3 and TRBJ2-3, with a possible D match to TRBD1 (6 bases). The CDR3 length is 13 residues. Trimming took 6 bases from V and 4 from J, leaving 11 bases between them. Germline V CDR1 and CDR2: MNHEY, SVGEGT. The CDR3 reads CASRSTGSDTQYF. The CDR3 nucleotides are TGTGCCAGCAGGTCCACAGGGTCAGATACGCAGTATTTT.

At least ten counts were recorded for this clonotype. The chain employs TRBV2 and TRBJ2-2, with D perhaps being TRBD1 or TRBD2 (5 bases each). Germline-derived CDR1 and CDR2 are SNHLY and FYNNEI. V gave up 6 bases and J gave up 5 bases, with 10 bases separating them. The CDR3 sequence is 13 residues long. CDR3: CASRGWGTGELFF. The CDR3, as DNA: TGTGCCAGCAGAGGCTGGGGGACCGGGGAGCTGTTTTTT.

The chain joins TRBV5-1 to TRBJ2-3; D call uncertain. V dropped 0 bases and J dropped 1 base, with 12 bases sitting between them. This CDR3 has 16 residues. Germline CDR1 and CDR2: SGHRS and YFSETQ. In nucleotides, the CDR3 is TGCGCCAGCAGCTTGGATGTCTCTCCTGGCACAGATACGCAGTATTTT. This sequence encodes CASSLDVSPGTDTQYF.

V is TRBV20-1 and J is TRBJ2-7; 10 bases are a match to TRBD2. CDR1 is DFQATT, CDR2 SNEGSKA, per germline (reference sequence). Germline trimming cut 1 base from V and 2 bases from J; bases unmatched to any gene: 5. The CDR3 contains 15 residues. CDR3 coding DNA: TGCAGTGCTAGAGTCCCTAGCGGGAGCCCCTACGAGCAGTACTTC. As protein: CSARVPSGSPYEQYF.

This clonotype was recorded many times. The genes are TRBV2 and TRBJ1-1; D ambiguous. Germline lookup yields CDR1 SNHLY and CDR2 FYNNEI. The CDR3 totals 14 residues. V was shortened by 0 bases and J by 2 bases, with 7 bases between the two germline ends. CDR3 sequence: CASSEALGNTEAFF. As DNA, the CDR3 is TGTGCCAGCAGTGAAGCGCTCGGTAACACTGAAGCTTTCTTT.

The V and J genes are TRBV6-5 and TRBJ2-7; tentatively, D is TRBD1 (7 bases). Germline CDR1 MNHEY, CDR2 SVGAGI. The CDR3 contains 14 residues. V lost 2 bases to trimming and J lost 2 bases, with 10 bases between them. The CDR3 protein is CASSYQGGPYEQYF. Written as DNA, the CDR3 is TGTGCCAGCAGTTACCAGGGGGGCCCCTACGAGCAGTACTTC.

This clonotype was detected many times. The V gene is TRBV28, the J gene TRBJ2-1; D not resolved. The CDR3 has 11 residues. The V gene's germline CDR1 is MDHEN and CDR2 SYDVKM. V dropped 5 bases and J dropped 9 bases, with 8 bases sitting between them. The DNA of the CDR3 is TGTGCCAGCAGTGACATAGTTGAGCAGTTCTTC. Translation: CASSDIVEQFF.

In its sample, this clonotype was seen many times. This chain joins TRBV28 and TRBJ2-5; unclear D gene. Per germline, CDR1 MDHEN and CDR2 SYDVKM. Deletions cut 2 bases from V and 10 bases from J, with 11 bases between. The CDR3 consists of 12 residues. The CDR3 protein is CASSLSVAGQYF. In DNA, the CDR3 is TGTGCCAGCAGTTTAAGCGTAGCAGGCCAGTACTTC.

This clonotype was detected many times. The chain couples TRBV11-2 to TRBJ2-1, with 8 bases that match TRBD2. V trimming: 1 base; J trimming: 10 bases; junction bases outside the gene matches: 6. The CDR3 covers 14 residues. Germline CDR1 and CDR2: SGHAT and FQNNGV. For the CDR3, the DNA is TGTGCCAGCAGCTTAGTCGGTAGCGGGGCCGAGCAGTTCTTC. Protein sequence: CASSLVGSGAEQFF.

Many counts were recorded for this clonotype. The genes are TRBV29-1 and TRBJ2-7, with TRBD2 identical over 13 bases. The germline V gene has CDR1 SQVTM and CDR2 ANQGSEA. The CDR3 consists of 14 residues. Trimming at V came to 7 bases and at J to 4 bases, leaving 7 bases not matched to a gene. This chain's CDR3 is CSGSAGLAGYEQYF. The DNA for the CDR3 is TGCAGCGGAAGTGCGGGACTAGCGGGGTACGAGCAGTACTTC.

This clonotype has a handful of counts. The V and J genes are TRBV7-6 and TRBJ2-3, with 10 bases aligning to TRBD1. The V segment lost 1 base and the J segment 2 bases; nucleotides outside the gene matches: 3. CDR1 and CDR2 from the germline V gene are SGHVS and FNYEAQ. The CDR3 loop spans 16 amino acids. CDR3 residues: CASSLEGTGATDTQYF. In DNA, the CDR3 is TGTGCCAGCAGCTTAGAGGGGACAGGGGCCACAGATACGCAGTATTTT.

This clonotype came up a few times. CDR3 protein: CASPKGTGNTIYF. The CDR3 DNA follows: TGTGCCAGCCCTAAGGGGACTGGAAACACCATATATTTT. The chain carries TRBV5-6 and TRBJ1-3; tentative D call: TRBD1 (5 bases). Trimming removed 7 bases at V and 2 bases at J, with 10 bases between. Germline CDR1 reads SGHDT; CDR2 reads YYEEEE. The CDR3 consists of 13 residues.

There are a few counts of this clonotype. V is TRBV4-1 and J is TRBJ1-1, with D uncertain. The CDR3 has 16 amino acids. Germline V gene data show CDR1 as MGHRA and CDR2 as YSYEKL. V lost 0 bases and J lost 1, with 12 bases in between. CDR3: CASSQDSWGRNTEAFF. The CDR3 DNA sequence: TGCGCCAGCAGCCAAGATTCTTGGGGAAGGAACACTGAAGCTTTCTTT.

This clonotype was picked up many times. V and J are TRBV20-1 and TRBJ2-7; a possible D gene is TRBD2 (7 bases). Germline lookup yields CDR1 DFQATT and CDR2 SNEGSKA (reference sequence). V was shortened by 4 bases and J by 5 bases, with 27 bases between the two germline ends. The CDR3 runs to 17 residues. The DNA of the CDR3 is TGCAGTGCTAAGAAGGGGGGGGGAGTTTTTCGTTTGGACGAGCAGTACTTC. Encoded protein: CSAKKGGGVFRLDEQYF.

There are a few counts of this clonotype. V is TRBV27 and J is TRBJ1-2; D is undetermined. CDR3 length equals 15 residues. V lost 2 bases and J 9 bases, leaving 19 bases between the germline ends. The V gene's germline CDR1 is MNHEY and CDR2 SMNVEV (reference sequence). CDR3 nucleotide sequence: TGTGCCAGCAGTTTAGGTAAATTTGCCCCCGACAGCTACACCTTC. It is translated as CASSLGKFAPDSYTF.

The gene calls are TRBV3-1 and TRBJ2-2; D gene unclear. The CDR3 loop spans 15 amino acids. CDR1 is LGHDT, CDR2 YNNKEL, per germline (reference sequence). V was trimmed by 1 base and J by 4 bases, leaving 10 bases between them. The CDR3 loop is CASSQGQNPTGELFF. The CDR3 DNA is TGTGCCAGCAGCCAAGGGCAGAATCCCACCGGGGAGCTGTTTTTT.

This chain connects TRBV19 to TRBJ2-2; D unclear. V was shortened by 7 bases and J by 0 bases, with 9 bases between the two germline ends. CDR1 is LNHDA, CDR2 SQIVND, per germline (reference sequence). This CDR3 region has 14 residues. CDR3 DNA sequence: TGTGCCAGTAACACAAACGCGAACACCGGGGAGCTGTTTTTT. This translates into CASNTNANTGELFF.

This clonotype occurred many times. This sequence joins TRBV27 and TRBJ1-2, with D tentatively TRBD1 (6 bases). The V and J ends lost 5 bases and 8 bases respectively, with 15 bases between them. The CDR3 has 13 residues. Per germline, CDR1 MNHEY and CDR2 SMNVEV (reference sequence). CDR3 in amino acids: CASSNNRAVGYTF. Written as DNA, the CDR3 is TGTGCCAGCAGTAATAACAGGGCGGTCGGCTACACCTTC.

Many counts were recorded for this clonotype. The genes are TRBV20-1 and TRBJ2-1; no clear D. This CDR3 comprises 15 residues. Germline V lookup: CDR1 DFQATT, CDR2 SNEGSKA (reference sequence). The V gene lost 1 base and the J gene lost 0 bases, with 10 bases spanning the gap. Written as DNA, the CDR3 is TGCAGTGCTAGAGGATCAGTAGGCTCCTACAATGAGCAGTTCTTC. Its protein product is CSARGSVGSYNEQFF.